One sample yielded the 25 T cell receptor beta chains listed below, sequenced in a study of blood T cells in healthy people across ages. Primed by a sample-barcoded 5' primer and a J-beta primer mix, a second PCR proceeded for 7 to 11 cycles. TCRdb re-derived calls from the 5' RACE reads in MiXCR, one entry per CDR3 protein. The repertoire holds 700,000 or so distinct CDR3 sequences, with about 43% as singletons. The sample comprised blood. These receptors all stem from a man older than 75 in good health.

The V and J genes are TRBV4-3 and TRBJ2-7; D gene unclear. CDR1 and CDR2 (germline): LGHNA, YSLEER. The CDR3 covers 14 residues. Trimming left V 0 bases short and J 5 bases short, with 11 bases between. The CDR3 loop reads CASSQDYRSNEQYF. CDR3 DNA: TGCGCCAGCAGCCAAGATTATAGATCGAACGAGCAGTACTTC.

V usage is TRBV20-1 and J usage is TRBJ2-3; 11 bases match TRBD2. Germline CDR1 and CDR2: DFQATT and SNEGSKA (reference sequence). This CDR3 has 15 amino acids. J lost 3 bases, V lost 1 base, and 3 bases had no gene match. The CDR3 coding sequence is TGCAGTGCTAGAGTACTAGCGGGGGTAACAGATACGCAGTATTTT. It specifies CSARVLAGVTDTQYF.

V is TRBV6-6 and J is TRBJ2-5; 7 nucleotides match TRBD1. The germline V gene encodes CDR1 MNHNY and CDR2 SVGAGI (reference sequence). The CDR3 has 14 residues. Germline trimming cut 7 bases from V and 1 base from J; bases unmatched to any gene: 6. The CDR3 is CASKPGQTQETQYF. CDR3 DNA: TGTGCCAGCAAACCGGGACAGACCCAAGAGACCCAGTACTTC.

J is TRBJ2-7 and V is TRBV20-1; 9 bases agree with TRBD2. The CDR3 is 15 residues long. V lost 5 bases and J lost 0; bases outside the gene matches: 8. CDR1 and CDR2 from the germline V gene are DFQATT and SNEGSKA (reference sequence). The CDR3 bases are TGCAGTGCTGAACCGACTAGCGGAAGCTCCTACGAGCAGTACTTC. Translating it yields CSAEPTSGSSYEQYF.

This clonotype was seen only a few times. V is TRBV12-3 or TRBV12-4 and J is TRBJ2-6; D unclear. The CDR3 has 15 amino acids. Trimming removed 5 bases at V and 1 base at J, with 9 bases between. The CDR3, as DNA: TGTGCCAGCAGTCCGTGGAATTCTGGGGCCAACGTCCTGACTTTC. It specifies CASSPWNSGANVLTF.

This clonotype has a handful of counts. The J gene is TRBJ2-3, the V gene TRBV6-2 or TRBV6-3; no reliable D call. The CDR3 has 14 amino acids. Trimming cost V 5 bases and J 4 bases, with 13 bases left between them. Germline V gene sequence: CDR1 MNHEY, CDR2 SVGEGT. CDR3 nucleotide sequence: TGTGCCAGCAGTGGCGGTTATGAAGCAGATACGCAGTATTTT. This codes for CASSGGYEADTQYF.

Only a few counts were recorded for this clonotype. The J gene is TRBJ1-5, the V gene TRBV5-1; TRBD1 might be the D (5 bases). This CDR3 has 15 amino acids. From germline, CDR1 is SGHRS and CDR2 YFSETQ. Trimming took 4 bases from V and 2 from J, leaving 13 bases between them. The CDR3 reads CASSAGGLGNQPQHF. DNA for the CDR3: TGCGCCAGCAGCGCTGGGGGTTTGGGCAATCAGCCCCAGCATTTT.

This clonotype was counted a few times. The V call is TRBV18, the J call TRBJ2-5, with a possible D match to TRBD1 (6 bases). The CDR3 has 15 residues. V lost 1 base, J lost 2 bases, and 11 bases lay in between. Germline loops: CDR1 KGHSH, CDR2 LQKENI. The CDR3 sequence: CASSPLGQIQETQYF. For the CDR3, the DNA is TGTGCCAGCTCACCACTTGGACAGATACAAGAGACCCAGTACTTC.

The rearrangement uses TRBV7-6 and TRBJ2-2; the match to TRBD1 covers 10 bases. The CDR3 runs to 16 residues. The J segment lost 7 bases and the V segment lost 5 bases, leaving 10 bases of the junction unmatched. Looked up from germline, CDR1 is SGHVS and CDR2 is FNYEAQ. CDR3 region: CASSSPDRGLRGELFF. CDR3 DNA: TGTGCCAGCAGCAGTCCGGACAGGGGGTTACGCGGGGAGCTGTTTTTT.

The chain recombines TRBV14 with TRBJ2-5; no clear D gene. There are 16 residues in the CDR3. V shed 3 bases and J shed 5 bases, with 19 bases lying between them. Germline V CDR1 and CDR2: SGHDN, FVKESK. The CDR3 reads CASSQGIKFSAETQYF. The CDR3 DNA sequence: TGTGCCAGCAGCCAGGGAATCAAATTCAGCGCGGAGACCCAGTACTTC.

A single count supports this clonotype. CDR3 residues: CSAIRQTFTEAFF. The CDR3 DNA reads as TGCAGTGCAATACGACAGACCTTCACTGAAGCTTTCTTT. The chain recombines TRBV20-1 with TRBJ1-1; possibly TRBD1 for D (5 bases). V was shortened by 6 bases and J by 4 bases, with 15 bases between the two germline ends. This CDR3 comprises 13 residues. Germline V gene sequence: CDR1 DFQATT, CDR2 SNEGSKA (reference sequence).

This clonotype was detected a few times. The gene calls are TRBV6-1 and TRBJ2-3, with 8 bases lining up with TRBD2. With 5 bases clipped from V and 1 base from J, the junction kept 5 bases outside the gene matches. Germline V lookup: CDR1 MNHNS, CDR2 SASEGT. This CDR3 has 15 residues. CDR3 region: CASSLGLVGTDTQYF. CDR3 bases: TGTGCCAGCAGTTTGGGACTAGTCGGCACAGATACGCAGTATTTT.

V and J are TRBV11-2 and TRBJ2-4; D not certain. Trimming shortened V by 5 bases and J by 13 bases, and 21 bases separated the two germline ends. The CDR3 has 14 amino acids. Germline-derived CDR1 and CDR2 are SGHAT and FQNNGV. The CDR3 nucleotides are TGTGCCAGCAGCCCGCGTGTTGACGCGAAAGAGCAGTACTTC. This encodes CASSPRVDAKEQYF.

This chain connects TRBV7-2 to TRBJ2-7, with a tentative D call TRBD1 (6 bases). The CDR3 contains 12 residues. V was shortened by 5 bases and J by 7 bases, with 12 bases between the two germline ends. Germline V lookup: CDR1 SGHTA, CDR2 FQGNSA. The CDR3 DNA reads TGTGCCAGCAGCGTAACAGGGTGTGAGCAGTACTTC. This codes for CASSVTGCEQYF.

Only a few counts were recorded for this clonotype. The chain carries TRBV4-3 and TRBJ2-3; 9 nucleotides match TRBD1. From germline, CDR1 is LGHNA and CDR2 YSLEER. This CDR3 comprises 21 residues. V shed 0 bases, J shed 1 base, and the junction held 17 bases outside the gene matches. DNA for the CDR3: TGCGCCAGCAGCCAAGATCCTCTTTCCGGGACAGGGTTCCGACGCACAGATACGCAGTATTTT. Protein: CASSQDPLSGTGFRRTDTQYF.

There are a few counts of this clonotype. The CDR3 nucleotides read TGTGCCAGCAGCCAAACCGTTGCCCAGAGTAGTTCACATGAGCAGTTCTTC. It encodes CASSQTVAQSSSHEQFF. V is TRBV28 and J is TRBJ2-1; D unresolved. The CDR3 totals 17 residues. Trimming left V 6 bases short and J 8 bases short, with 26 bases between. CDR1 and CDR2 (germline): MDHEN, SYDVKM.

Turning to this clonotype: Its ends do not fully match the called genes, so a read error is possible. The CDR3 DNA is TGTGCCAGCAGCCAAAAACAACGATCCTACGATGAGCAGTTCTTC. Protein: CASSQKQRSYDEQFF. The chain has TRBV3-1 and TRBJ2-1; no reliable D call. Germline V gene sequence: CDR1 LGHDT, CDR2 YNNKEL (reference sequence). The CDR3 has 15 residues.

The chain carries TRBV20-1 and TRBJ2-7; 9 positions agree with TRBD1. This CDR3 has 14 amino acids. The germline gives CDR1 DFQATT, CDR2 SNEGSKA (reference sequence). V lost 4 bases and J lost 4; bases outside the gene matches: 8. The CDR3: CSANPDRGLYEQYF. The CDR3 DNA follows: TGCAGTGCTAACCCGGACAGGGGCCTGTACGAGCAGTACTTC.

The chain combines TRBV7-8 with TRBJ2-1, with D hard to call. Germline V gives CDR1 SGHVS, CDR2 FQNEAQ. The CDR3 runs 11 residues. V lost 0 bases to trimming and J lost 11 bases, with 5 bases between them. The DNA for the CDR3 is TGTGCCAGCAGCTTAGCAGACAAGCAGTTCTTC. Translating gives CASSLADKQFF.

Worth noting for this clonotype: The junction differs from germline at one of its ends, possibly a read error. This chain uses TRBV6-5 with TRBJ2-7, with 11 bases that match TRBD2. The CDR3 runs 15 residues. From germline, CDR1 is MNHEY and CDR2 SVGAGI. The CDR3 nucleotides read TGTGCCGGCAGACCAACTAGCGGGAGTGCTTACGAGCAGTACTTC. Its protein product is CAGRPTSGSAYEQYF.

CDR3 in amino acids: CASSLAGTGHYNEQYF. The CDR3 nucleotides read TGTGCCAGCAGCTTAGCCGGGACAGGGCATTACAATGAGCAGTACTTC. The J gene is TRBJ2-1, the V gene TRBV11-2; 9 bases agree with TRBD1. The better agreement between TRBJ2-7 and the DNA end casts doubt on the J call. Germline CDR1 reads SGHAT; CDR2 reads FQNNGV. CDR3 length equals 16 residues.

CDR3 bases: TGTGCCAGCAGCCCGGGACAGTATAATGAAAAACTGTTTTTT. Its protein product is CASSPGQYNEKLFF. The rearrangement uses TRBV7-9 and TRBJ1-4; TRBD1 agrees at 7 bases. CDR3 size: 14 residues. Germline CDR1 reads SEHNR; CDR2 reads FQNEAQ (reference sequence). V gave up 5 bases and J gave up 4 bases; unmatched junction bases: 4.

This chain uses TRBV6-5 with TRBJ2-3, with 8 bases aligning to TRBD2. This CDR3 has 16 residues. The V and J ends lost 3 bases and 0 bases, in that order; junction bases with no gene match: 5. The germline gives CDR1 MNHEY, CDR2 SVGAGI. CDR3 sequence reads: CASSYRPSGSTDTQYF. The DNA of the CDR3 is TGTGCCAGCAGTTATCGGCCTAGCGGGAGCACAGATACGCAGTATTTT.

The rearrangement uses TRBV6-2 or TRBV6-3 and TRBJ2-3; the match to TRBD2 covers 12 bases. J lost 5 bases, V lost 6 bases, and 12 bases had no gene match. The CDR3 is 17 residues long. In germline, CDR1 is MNHEY, CDR2 SVGEGT. This CDR3 is CASSPLETSGSGDTQYF. In nucleotides, the CDR3 is TGTGCCAGCAGCCCACTAGAGACTAGCGGGAGTGGAGATACGCAGTATTTT.

V gene TRBV7-2 combines with J gene TRBJ2-4; D possibly corresponds to TRBD2 (5 bases). The CDR3 totals 16 residues. V was clipped by 4 bases and J by 0 bases, with 13 bases between them. Germline-derived CDR1 and CDR2 are SGHTA and FQGNSA. The CDR3 nucleotides read TGTGCCAGCAGCTCGGAATTAGCGCTAGCCAAAAACATTCAGTACTTC. Amino acid sequence: CASSSELALAKNIQYF. Using reference TRBV7-2 and TRBJ2-4 for the parts outside the CDR3, the full variable domain is GAGVSQSPSNKVTEKGKDVELRCDPISGHTALYWYRQSLGQGLEFLIYFQGNSAPDKSGLPSDRFSAERTGGSVSTLTIQRTQQEDSAVYLCASSSELALAKNIQYFGAGTRLSVL.